Each of the 4 T cell receptor beta chains below was sequenced from the same sample in a study of cytomegalovirus exposure and HLA in healthy donors (dated by TCRdb to 2016 to 2017). The receptor library was made with the immunoSEQ multiplex PCR assay. For the multiplex PCR, a mixture combining 60 forward primers for TCR Vbeta segments and 13 reverse primers for TCR Jbeta segments was used. The source is immuneACCESS, and TCRdb retained only in-frame sequences with V and J called. Part of the clones is not carried over; for the studies checked, unresolved V genes explain less than half of this, and the remainder is unexplained. The sample yields some 150,000 clones; 60% to 80% were counted once. The ten largest account for around 3.4% of the sample. The specimen was PBMCs. All receptors derive from a young man in good health and CMV-seropositive.

The genes are TRBV6-6 and TRBJ1-1; D is unclear. Germline CDR1 reads MNHNY; CDR2 reads SVGAGI (reference sequence). This CDR3 contains 13 residues. V lost 2 bases and J lost 1, with 5 bases in between. The CDR3: CASSYGRNTEAFF. CDR3 nucleotide sequence: TGTGCCAGCAGTTACGGGCGGAACACTGAAGCTTTCTTT.

The genes are TRBV4-1 and TRBJ2-1; 10 bases fit TRBD2. V shed 8 bases and J 7 bases; nucleotides not matched to a gene: 14. The CDR3 sequence is 16 residues long. Germline CDR1 MGHRA, CDR2 YSYEKL. This CDR3 reads CASHYGGSGGTNEQFF. The CDR3 region has the DNA TGCGCCAGCCACTACGGCGGTAGCGGGGGGACTAATGAGCAGTTCTTC.

This chain's CDR3 is CASSLGTGATYGYTF. As DNA, the CDR3 is TGTGCCAGCAGCTTAGGGACAGGGGCGACTTATGGCTACACCTTC. The chain uses TRBV7-3 and TRBJ1-2; 10 bases are shared with TRBD1. The germline gives CDR1 SGHTA, CDR2 FQGTGA. V was clipped by 2 bases and J by 5 bases; unmatched bases: 5. The CDR3 is 15 amino acids.

CDR3 loop: CASSVARYNEQFF. The CDR3 coding sequence is TGCGCCAGCAGTGTGGCTAGATACAATGAGCAGTTCTTC. The rearrangement links TRBV10-2 to TRBJ2-1; D remains unclear. Germline values: CDR1 WSHSY, CDR2 SAAADI. The CDR3 spans 13 residues. Trimming stripped 4 bases from V and 4 bases from J, with 8 bases between.